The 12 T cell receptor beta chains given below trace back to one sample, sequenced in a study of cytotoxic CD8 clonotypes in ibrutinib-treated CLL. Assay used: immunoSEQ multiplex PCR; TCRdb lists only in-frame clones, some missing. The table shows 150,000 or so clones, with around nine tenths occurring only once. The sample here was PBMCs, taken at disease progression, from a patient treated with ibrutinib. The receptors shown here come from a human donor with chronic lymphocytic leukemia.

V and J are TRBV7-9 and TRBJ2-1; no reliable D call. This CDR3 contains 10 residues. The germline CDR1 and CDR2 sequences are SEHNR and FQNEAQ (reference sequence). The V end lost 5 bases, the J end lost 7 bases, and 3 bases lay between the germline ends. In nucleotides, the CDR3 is TGTGCCAGCAGCCAGAATGAGCAGTTCTTC. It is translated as CASSQNEQFF. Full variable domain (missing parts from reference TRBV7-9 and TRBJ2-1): DTGVSQNPRHKITKRGQNVTFRCDPISEHNRLYWYRQTLGQGPEFLTYFQNEAQLEKSRLLSDRFSAERPKGSFSTLEIQRTEQGDSAMYLCASSQNEQFFGPGTRLTVL.

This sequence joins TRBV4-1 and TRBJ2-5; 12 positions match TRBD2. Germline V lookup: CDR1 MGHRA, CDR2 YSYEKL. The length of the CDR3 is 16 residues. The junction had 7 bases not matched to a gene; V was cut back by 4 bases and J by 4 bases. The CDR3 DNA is TGCGCCAGCAGCCTAAAACGGACTAGCGGGATAGAGACCCAGTACTTC. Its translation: CASSLKRTSGIETQYF.

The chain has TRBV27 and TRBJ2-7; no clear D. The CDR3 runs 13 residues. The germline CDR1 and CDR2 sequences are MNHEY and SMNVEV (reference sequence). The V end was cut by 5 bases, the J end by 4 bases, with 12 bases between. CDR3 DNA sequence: TGTGCCAGCAGTCTGACTTCGGGTTACGAGCAGTACTTC. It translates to CASSLTSGYEQYF.

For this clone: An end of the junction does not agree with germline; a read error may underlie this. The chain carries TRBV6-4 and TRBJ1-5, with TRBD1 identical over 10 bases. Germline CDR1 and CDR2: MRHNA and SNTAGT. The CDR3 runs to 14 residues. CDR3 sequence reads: CASSTTGGNQPQHF. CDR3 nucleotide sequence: TGTGCCAGCAGCACGACAGGGGGCAACCAGCCCCAGCATTTT.

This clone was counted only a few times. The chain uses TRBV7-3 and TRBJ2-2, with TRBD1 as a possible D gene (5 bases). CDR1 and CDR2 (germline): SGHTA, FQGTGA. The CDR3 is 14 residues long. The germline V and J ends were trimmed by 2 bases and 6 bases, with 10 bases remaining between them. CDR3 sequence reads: CASSLLSGPGELFF. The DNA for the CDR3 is TGTGCCAGCAGCTTACTCTCAGGGCCCGGGGAGCTGTTTTTT.

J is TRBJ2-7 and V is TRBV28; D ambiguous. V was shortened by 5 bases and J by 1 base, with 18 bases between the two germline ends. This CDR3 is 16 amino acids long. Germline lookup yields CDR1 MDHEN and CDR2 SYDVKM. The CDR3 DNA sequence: TGTGCCAGCAGTCCCTGGGCGGCGCTCGAATCCTACGAGCAGTACTTC. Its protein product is CASSPWAALESYEQYF.

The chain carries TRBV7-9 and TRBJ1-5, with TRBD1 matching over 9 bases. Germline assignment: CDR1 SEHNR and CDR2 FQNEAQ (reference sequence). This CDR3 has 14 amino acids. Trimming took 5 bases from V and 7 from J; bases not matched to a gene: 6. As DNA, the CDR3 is TGTGCCAGCAGCCCGGGACAGGGAATGCAGCCCCAGCATTTT. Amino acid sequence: CASSPGQGMQPQHF.

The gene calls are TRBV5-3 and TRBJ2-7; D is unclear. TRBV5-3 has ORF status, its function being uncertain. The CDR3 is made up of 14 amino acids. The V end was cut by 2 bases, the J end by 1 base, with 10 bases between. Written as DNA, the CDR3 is TGTGCCAGAAGCTTAGAACCTAGTTCCTACGAGCAGTACTTC. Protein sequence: CARSLEPSSYEQYF.

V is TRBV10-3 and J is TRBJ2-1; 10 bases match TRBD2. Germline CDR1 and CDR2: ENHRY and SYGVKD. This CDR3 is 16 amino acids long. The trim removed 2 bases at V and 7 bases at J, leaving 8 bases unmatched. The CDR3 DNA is TGTGCCATCAGTGAGCCGGCTAGCGGGAGTCTGAATGAGCAGTTCTTC. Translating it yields CAISEPASGSLNEQFF.

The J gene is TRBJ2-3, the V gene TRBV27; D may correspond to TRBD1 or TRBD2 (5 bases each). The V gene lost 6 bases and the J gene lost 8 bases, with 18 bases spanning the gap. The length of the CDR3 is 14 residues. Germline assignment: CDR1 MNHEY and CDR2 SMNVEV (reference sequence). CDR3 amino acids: CASRNRDPATTQYF. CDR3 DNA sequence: TGTGCCAGCAGGAACCGGGACCCAGCCACTACGCAGTATTTT.

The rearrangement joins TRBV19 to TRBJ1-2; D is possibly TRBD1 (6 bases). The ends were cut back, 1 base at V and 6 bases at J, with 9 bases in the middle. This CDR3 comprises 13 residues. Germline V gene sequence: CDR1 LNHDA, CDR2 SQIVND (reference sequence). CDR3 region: CASSIGQVDGYTF. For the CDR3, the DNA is TGTGCCAGTAGTATAGGACAGGTTGATGGCTACACCTTC.

The chain's CDR3 is CASRREYRGPYEQYF. DNA of the CDR3: TGTGCCAGCAGGCGCGAATATAGGGGACCCTACGAGCAGTACTTC. The rearrangement joins TRBV6-5 to TRBJ2-7; D possibly uses TRBD1 or TRBD2 (5 bases each). The germline CDR1 and CDR2 sequences are MNHEY and SVGAGI. This CDR3 comprises 15 residues. With 6 bases removed from V and 2 bases from J, the gap between germline ends came to 17 bases.